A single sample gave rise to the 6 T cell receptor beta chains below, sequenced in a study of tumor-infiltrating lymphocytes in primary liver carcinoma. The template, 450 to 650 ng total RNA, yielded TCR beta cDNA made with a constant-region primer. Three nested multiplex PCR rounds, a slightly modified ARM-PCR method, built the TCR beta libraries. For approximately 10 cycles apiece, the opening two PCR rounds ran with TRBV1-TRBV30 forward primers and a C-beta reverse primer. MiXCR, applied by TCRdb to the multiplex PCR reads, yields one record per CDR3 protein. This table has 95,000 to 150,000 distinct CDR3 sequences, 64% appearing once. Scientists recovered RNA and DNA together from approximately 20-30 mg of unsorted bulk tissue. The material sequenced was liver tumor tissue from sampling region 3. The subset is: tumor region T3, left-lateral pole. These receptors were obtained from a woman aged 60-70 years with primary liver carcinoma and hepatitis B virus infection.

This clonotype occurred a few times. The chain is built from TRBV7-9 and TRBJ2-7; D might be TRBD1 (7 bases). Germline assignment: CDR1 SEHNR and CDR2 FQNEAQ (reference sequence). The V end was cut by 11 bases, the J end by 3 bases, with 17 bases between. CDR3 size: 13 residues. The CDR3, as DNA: TGTGCCCTCACGGGCCAGGGGGGCTACGAGCAGTACTTC. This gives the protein CALTGQGGYEQYF.

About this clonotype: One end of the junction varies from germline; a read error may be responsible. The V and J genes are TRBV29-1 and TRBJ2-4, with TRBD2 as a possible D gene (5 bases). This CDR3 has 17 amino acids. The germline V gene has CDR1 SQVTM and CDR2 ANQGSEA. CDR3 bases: TGCAGCGTTGAAGAGCAAAGGAAAGGGCTAGCCAAAAACACTCAGTACTTC. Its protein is CSVEEQRKGLAKNTQYF.

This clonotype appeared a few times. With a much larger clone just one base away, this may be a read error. DNA of the CDR3: TGTGCCAGCAGTGAAAAGGCGGCCTCTAGAAACACCATATATTTT. Amino acids: CASSEKAASRNTIYF. J is TRBJ1-3 and V is TRBV6-1; D remains unclear. The CDR3 covers 15 residues. Germline CDR1 is MNHNS and CDR2 is SASEGT.

DNA of the CDR3: TGTGCCGGCATTTACCAAAAGACAGGGACCGACAATGAGCAGTTCTTC. Translating gives CAGIYQKTGTDNEQFF. This sequence joins TRBV6-5 and TRBJ2-1; 7 bases fit TRBD1. Germline CDR1 is MNHEY and CDR2 is SVGAGI. CDR3 length: 16 amino acids. Trimming took 11 bases from V and 5 from J; bases not matched to a gene: 18.

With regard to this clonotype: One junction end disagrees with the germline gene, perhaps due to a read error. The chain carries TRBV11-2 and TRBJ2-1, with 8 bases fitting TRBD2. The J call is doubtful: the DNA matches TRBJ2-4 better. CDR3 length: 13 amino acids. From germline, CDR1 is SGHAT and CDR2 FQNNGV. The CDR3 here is CASRWTSRADQYF. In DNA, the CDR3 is TGTGCAAGCAGATGGACTAGCCGGGCAGATCAGTACTTC.

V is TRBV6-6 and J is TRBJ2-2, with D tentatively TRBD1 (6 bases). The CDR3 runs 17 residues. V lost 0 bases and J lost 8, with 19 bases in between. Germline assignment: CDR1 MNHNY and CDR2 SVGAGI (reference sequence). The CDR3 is CASSYSRGWTNTGELFF. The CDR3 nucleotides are TGTGCCAGCAGTTACTCTAGGGGGTGGACGAATACAGGGGAGCTGTTTTTT.